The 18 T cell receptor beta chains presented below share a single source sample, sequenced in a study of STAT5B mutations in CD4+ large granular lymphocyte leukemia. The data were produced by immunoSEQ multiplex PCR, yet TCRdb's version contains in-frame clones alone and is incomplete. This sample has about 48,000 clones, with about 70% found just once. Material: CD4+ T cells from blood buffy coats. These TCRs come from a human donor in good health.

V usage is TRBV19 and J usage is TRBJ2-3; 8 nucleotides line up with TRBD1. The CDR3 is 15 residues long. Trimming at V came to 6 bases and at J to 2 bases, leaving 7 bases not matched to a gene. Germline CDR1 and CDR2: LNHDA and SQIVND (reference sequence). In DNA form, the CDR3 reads TGTGCCAGTAGCGACAGGGGAGGCGACACAGATACGCAGTATTTT. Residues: CASSDRGGDTDTQYF.

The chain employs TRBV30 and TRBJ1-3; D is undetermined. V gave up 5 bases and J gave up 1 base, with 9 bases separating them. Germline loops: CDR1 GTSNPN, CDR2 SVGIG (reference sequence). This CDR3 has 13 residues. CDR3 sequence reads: CAWDRLSGNTIYF. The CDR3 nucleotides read TGTGCCTGGGACCGATTATCTGGAAACACCATATATTTT.

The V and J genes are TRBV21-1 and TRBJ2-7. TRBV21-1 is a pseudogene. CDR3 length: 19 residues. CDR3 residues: CASSKKKGVEGTKNYEQYV. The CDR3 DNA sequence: TGTGCCAGCAGCAAAAAGAAGGGGGTGGAGGGGACCAAGAACTACGAGCAGTACGTC.

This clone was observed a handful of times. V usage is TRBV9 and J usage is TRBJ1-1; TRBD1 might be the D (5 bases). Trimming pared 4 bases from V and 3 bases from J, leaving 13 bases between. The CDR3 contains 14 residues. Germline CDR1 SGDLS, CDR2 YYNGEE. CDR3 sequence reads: CASSSGLSYTEAFF. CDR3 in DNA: TGTGCCAGCAGCTCGGGGCTGTCGTACACTGAAGCTTTCTTT.

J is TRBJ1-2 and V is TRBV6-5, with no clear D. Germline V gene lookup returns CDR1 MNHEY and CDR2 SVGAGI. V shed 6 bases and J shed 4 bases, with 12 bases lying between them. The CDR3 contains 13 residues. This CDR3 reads CASRPGATYGYTF. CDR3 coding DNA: TGTGCCAGCAGGCCGGGTGCCACCTATGGCTACACCTTC.

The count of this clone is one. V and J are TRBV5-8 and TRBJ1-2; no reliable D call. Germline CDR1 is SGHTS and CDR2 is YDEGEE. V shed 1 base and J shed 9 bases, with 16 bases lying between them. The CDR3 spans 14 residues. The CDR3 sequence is CASSLPGLKGSYTF. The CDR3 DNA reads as TGTGCCAGCAGCTTGCCAGGTCTCAAGGGTAGCTACACCTTC. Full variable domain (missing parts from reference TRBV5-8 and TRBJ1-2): EAGVTQSPTHLIKTRGQQATLRCSPISGHTSVYWYQQALGLGLQFLLWYDEGEERNRGNFPPRFSGRQFPNYSSELNVNALELEDSALYLCASSLPGLKGSYTFGSGTRLTVV.

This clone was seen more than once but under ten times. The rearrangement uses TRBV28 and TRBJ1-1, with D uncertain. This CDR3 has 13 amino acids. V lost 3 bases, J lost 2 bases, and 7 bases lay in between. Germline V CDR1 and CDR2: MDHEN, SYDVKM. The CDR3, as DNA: TGTGCCAGCAGTTTTCAAGATAACACTGAAGCTTTCTTT. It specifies CASSFQDNTEAFF. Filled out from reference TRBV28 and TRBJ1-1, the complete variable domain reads DVKVTQSSRYLVKRTGEKVFLECVQDMDHENMFWYRQDPGLGLRLIYFSYDVKMKEKGDIPEGYSVSREKKERFSLILESASTNQTSMYLCASSFQDNTEAFFGQGTRLTVV.

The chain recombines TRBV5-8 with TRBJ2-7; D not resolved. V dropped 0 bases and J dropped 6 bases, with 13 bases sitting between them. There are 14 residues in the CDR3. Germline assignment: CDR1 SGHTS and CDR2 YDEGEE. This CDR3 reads CASSLARLPTEQYV. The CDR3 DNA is TGTGCCAGCAGCTTGGCCAGGCTCCCTACCGAGCAGTACGTC.

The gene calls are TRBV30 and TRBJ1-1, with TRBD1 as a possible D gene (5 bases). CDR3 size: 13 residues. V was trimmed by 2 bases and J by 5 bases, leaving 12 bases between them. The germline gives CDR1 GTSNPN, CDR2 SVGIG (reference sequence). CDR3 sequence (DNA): TGTGCCTGGAGTTCGACGGGGGGGACTGAAGCTTTCTTT. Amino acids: CAWSSTGGTEAFF.

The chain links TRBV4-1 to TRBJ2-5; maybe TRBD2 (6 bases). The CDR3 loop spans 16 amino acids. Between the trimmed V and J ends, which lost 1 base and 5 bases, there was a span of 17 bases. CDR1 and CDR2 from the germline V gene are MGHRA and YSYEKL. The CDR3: CASSQAAGAGGETQYF. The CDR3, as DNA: TGCGCCAGCAGCCAAGCCGCCGGGGCAGGAGGGGAGACCCAGTACTTC.

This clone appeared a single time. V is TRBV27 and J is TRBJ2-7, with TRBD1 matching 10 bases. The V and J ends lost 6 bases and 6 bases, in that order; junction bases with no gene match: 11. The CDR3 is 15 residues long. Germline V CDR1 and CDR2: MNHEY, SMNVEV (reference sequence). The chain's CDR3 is CASSARQGALSEQYF. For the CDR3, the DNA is TGTGCCAGCAGCGCCAGACAGGGGGCGCTTAGCGAGCAGTACTTC.

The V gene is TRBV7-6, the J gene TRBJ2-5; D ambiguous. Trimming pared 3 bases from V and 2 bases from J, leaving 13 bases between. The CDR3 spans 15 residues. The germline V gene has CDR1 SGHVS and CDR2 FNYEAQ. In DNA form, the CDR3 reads TGTGCCAGCAGCTTGAATATAGGGCTTCAAGAGACCCAGTACTTC. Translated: CASSLNIGLQETQYF.

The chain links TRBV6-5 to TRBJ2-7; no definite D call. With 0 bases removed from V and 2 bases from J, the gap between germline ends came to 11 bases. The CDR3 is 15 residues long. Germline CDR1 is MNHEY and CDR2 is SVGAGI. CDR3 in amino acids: CASSYSNAGPYEQYF. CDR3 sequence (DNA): TGTGCCAGCAGTTACTCGAATGCCGGTCCCTACGAGCAGTACTTC.

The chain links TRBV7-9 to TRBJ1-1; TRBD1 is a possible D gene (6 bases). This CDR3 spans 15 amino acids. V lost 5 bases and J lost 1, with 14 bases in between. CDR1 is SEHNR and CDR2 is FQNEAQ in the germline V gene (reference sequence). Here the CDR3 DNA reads TGTGCCAGCAGCCACTGGGGGGCGGGGAACACTGAAGCTTTCTTT. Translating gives CASSHWGAGNTEAFF.

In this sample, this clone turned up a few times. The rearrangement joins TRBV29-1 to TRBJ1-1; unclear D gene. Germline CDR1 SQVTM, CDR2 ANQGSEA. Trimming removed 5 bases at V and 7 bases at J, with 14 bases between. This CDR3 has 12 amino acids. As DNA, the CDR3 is TGCAGCGTTAAAATGAAGCAGCTTGAAGCTTTCTTT. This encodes CSVKMKQLEAFF. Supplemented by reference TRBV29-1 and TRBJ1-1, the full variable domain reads SAVISQKPSRDICQRGTSLTIQCQVDSQVTMMFWYRQQPGQSLTLIATANQGSEATYESGFVIDKFPISRPNLTFSTLTVSNMSPEDSSIYLCSVKMKQLEAFFGQGTRLTVV.

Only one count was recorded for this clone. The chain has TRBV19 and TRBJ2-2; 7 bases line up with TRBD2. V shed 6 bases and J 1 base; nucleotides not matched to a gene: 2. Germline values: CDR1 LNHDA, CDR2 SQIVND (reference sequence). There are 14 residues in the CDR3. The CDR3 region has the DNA TGTGCCAGTAGACCGGGGGGGAACACCGGGGAGCTGTTTTTT. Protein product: CASRPGGNTGELFF.

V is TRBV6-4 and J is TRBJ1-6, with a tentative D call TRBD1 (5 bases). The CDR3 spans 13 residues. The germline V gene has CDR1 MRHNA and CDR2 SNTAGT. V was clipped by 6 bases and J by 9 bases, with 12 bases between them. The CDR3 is CASSGGVGSPLHF. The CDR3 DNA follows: TGTGCCAGCAGCGGGGGGGTAGGTTCACCCCTCCACTTT.

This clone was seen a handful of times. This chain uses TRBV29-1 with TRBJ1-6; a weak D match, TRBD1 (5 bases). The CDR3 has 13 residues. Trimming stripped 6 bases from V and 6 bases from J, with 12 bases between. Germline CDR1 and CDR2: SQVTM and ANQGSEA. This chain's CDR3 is CSVTDTPNSPLHF. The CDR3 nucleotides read TGCAGCGTCACGGACACCCCTAATTCACCCCTCCACTTT.